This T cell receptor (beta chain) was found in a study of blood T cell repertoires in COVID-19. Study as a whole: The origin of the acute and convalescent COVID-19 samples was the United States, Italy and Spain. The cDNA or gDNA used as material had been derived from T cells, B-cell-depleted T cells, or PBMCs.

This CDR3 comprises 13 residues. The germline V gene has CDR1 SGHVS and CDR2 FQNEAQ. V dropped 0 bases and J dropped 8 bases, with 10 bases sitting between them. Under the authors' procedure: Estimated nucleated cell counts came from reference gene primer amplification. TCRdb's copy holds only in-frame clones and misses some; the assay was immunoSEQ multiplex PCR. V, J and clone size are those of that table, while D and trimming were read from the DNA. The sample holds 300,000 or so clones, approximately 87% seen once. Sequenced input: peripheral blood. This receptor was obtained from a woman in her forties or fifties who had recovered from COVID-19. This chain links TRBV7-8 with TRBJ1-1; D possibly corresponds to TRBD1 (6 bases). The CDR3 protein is CASSLAPTGEAFF. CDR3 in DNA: TGTGCCAGCAGCTTAGCCCCGACAGGAGAAGCTTTCTTT. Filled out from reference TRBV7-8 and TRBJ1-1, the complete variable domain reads GAGVSQSPRYKVAKRGQDVALRCDPISGHVSLFWYQQALGQGPEFLTYFQNEAQLDKSGLPSDRFFAERPEGSVSTLKIQRTQQEDSAVYLCASSLAPTGEAFFGQGTRLTVV.